This note documents a single T cell receptor (beta chain) sequence. Its antigen specificity is not known. Base qualities are not at hand, and no much larger clone is one base apart. The sample belongs to a study of blood T cell repertoires in COVID-19 (dated by TCRdb to about 2020). Study-wide context: Samples from collaborators originated in the United States, Italy and Spain and spanned both the acute and convalescent phases of COVID-19. The repertoires were released in a freely available public database intended as a resource for research on the immune response to SARS-CoV-2. A de-identified subject ID, COVID-19 status, age in years and sex were almost always included in the sample metadata. HLA class I and class II types, where available, came from metadata supplied by the sample provider rather than from assay-based typing. The samples were drawn from two sources: the first 160 participants of the ongoing ImmuneRACE study, and 1,000 to 1,500 subjects contributed by 6 global collaborators. The dataset comprised deeply sampled blood TCRbeta repertoires from subjects exposed to, actively infected with, or recovered from COVID-19. The material from the prospective study consisted of cDNA or gDNA derived from T cells, B-cell-depleted T cells, or PBMCs.

TCRbeta CDR3 regions were amplified from genomic DNA by means of the immunoSEQ Assay, a bias-controlled multiplex PCR. The authors' pipeline ran thus. Within the assay, amplification of reference gene primers was used to estimate how many nucleated cells each sample contained. Sequence reads were collapsed and filtered to measure the absolute abundance of every unique TCRbeta CDR3 rearrangement. For each sample, productive Simpson clonality was calculated as the square root of Simpson's diversity index over productive rearrangements. The immuneACCESS repertoire file appears here via TCRdb, limited to in-frame rearrangements. These files lack a portion of the clones; in checked studies, under half of the deficit traces to unresolved V genes, and the cause of the others is not known. That table furnishes V, J and clone size, whereas the DNA furnished D and trimming. This sample comprises roughly 380,000 clones, approximately 84% of them detected only once. The ten most abundant clones make up approximately 3.1% of the sample.

Enrolling through a virtual design, the prospective study's participants ranged in age from roughly 18 to 95 years and lived across 24 United States geographic areas. In the prospective study, cohorts were assigned on the basis of participant-reported clinical history obtained from a screening survey and a study questionnaire. For ImmuneRACE Cohort 3, a participant was defined as recovered based on two consecutive negative NP/OP PCR tests, clearance by a healthcare professional, or resolution of symptoms. Each participant in the prospective study had whole blood, serum and a nasopharyngeal or oropharyngeal swab collected by mobile phlebotomists. Participants in the prospective study had the option to provide additional blood draws and questionnaires over a 2-month period. Blood samples from the prospective study were shipped frozen or at room temperature prior to DNA extraction. The CDR3 goes from the cysteine to the phenylalanine over 19 residues. The retained sequence is limited to the CDR3, 57 bases, with the frame set at the first base.

Results and caveats for the whole study, not just this receptor: The amount of clinical and demographic metadata varied by source and participant and was provided uncurated.

The sequence is built from TRBV21-1 and TRBJ1-6; the D call of TRBD1 is as the table states it, not checked on the DNA. TRBV21-1 represents a pseudogene. The source is a woman under 40 who had recovered from COVID-19. The sequencing sample was made of PBMCs or T cells enriched from blood (not recorded which). The DNA is as follows: TGTGCCAGCAGCAAAGAGACAGACACCCTGAGCTCCTATAATTCACCCCTCCACTTT. Translated, it reads CASSKETDTLSSYNSPLHF.